This T cell receptor (beta chain) was sequenced during a study of blood T cells in healthy people across ages (dated by TCRdb to about 2015). As for the study more broadly: Template switching captured roughly one uniquely barcoded TCR beta cDNA molecule per two T cells in model experiments. Age-related changes in TCR beta repertoire diversity were measured in the study by deep sequencing normalized with unique cDNA molecular identifiers. Donors were grouped into four age groups: young (average 16 years), middle-aged (approximately 41), aged (over 55) and long-lived (over 80). Donors of different ages were randomly distributed across sequencing lanes to avoid experimental bias. Two additional independent replicas of 1 million unique cDNA reads from the same blood draw were analyzed for two donors (one aged 18 to 30 and one aged 80 or older).

The donors were 40 or so Caucasian individuals from Russia, aged 6 to 90 years, who were systemically healthy. Each donor gave about 10 milliliters of peripheral blood, drawn into EDTA-treated Vacutainer tubes. Ficoll-Paque density-gradient centrifugation was used to isolate PBMCs, with at least 6.5 million per sample. Total RNA, at least 6 micrograms per sample, was extracted from PBMCs with Trizol reagent. Naive CD45RAhigh/CD27high T cell percentages were measured by flow cytometry on a PBMC aliquot from every donor. The paper as a whole reports these results and caveats: Because the CMV infection status of the donors was unknown, age-related changes in expanded clonotypes may potentially have been confounded. Compared with the aged group, the long-lived group had more naive CD4+ T cells, fewer expanded clones and increased TCR diversity, suggesting age selection. The percentage of naive T cells measured by flow cytometry correlated strongly with observed TCR beta diversity. Conclusive comparison of naive and antigen-experienced compartments was prevented by the profiling of bulk unsorted PBMCs. Observed TCR beta diversity per million T cells fell roughly linearly with age, and a significant reduction was already apparent by age roughly 40. Estimates of total diversity based on one million sequenced T cells were regarded as lower bounds and as underestimates.

Taken from the germline V gene, the CDR1 and CDR2 loops are SGHRS and YFSETQ. Germline trimming: 3 bases from V, 10 bases from J; junction bases outside gene matches: 7. There are 13 amino acids in the CDR3, from cysteine to phenylalanine inclusive. Only the CDR3 DNA is retained, 39 bases long and in frame from the first base. The library was built by means of 5' RACE. Sequencing was performed on an Illumina HiSeq 2500. A second PCR of roughly 7 to 12 cycles was run with a J-beta primer mix and a sample-barcoded 5' primer. A unique molecular identifier was introduced onto each TCR beta cDNA molecule by a template-switch 5' adaptor carrying 12 random nucleotides. Each sample yielded at least 3 million CDR3-containing paired-end reads. First-strand cDNA was synthesized from all RNA with the Mint cDNA synthesis kit, primed by a TRBC-specific oligonucleotide. All cDNA was treated with uracil-DNA glycosylase and then went through a first 18-cycle PCR with the universal primers M1SS and BC2_uni_R. The original pipeline was this. For normalization, 1 million high-quality reads were randomly selected from each sample, with every read carrying a distinct molecular identifier. Instead of being binned into consensus sequences, reads that shared molecular identifiers were thrown out. MiTCR, with a Q25 quality threshold and the strictest error-elimination algorithm, was used for CDR3 identification, clonotype clustering and error correction. A nonparametric unseen species model using Euler transformation provided a lower-bound estimate of total TCR beta diversity. The public reads were run again by TCRdb, first through fastp at Q25 and then through MiXCR, and only productive beta chains were kept. Rows with one shared CDR3 protein collapse into an entry with the most common genes and DNA. What appears here as the V and J calls and clone size reflects TCRdb's work, not the paper's. The sample yields roughly 900,000 distinct CDR3 sequences; about 48% were counted once. In total, the top ten clones hold 10% to 15% of the sample.

This clonotype was counted only a few times. Its cognate antigen has yet to be identified. No qualities accompany the bases; no much larger clone lies one base away. Sequenced material: blood. The sequence joins TRBV5-1 to TRBJ1-1, with 9 bases in between that match TRBD1. The sequence derives from a young man in good health. The nucleotides are TGCGCCAGCAGCTCCCATTCGGACAGGGGAGCTTTCTTT. Its product reads: CASSSHSDRGAFF.